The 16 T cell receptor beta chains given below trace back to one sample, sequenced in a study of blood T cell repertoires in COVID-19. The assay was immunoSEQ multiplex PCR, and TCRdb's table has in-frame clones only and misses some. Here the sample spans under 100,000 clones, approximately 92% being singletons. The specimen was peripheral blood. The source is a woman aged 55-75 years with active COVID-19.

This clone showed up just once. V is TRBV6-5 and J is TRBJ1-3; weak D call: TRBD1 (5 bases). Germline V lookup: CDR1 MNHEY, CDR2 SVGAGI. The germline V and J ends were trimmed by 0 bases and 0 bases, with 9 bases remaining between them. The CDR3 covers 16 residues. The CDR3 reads CASSYSRQYSGNTIYF. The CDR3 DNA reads TGTGCCAGCAGTTACTCGAGACAGTACTCTGGAAACACCATATATTTT.

The CDR3 spells CASSIDLPIGKNSPLHF. Written as DNA, the CDR3 is TGTGCCAGTAGTATAGACCTCCCGATCGGGAAAAATTCACCCCTCCACTTT. V and J are TRBV19 and TRBJ1-6; the D is unclear. Per germline, CDR1 LNHDA and CDR2 SQIVND (reference sequence). The CDR3 sequence is 17 residues long. With 0 bases removed from V and 7 bases from J, the gap between germline ends came to 16 bases.

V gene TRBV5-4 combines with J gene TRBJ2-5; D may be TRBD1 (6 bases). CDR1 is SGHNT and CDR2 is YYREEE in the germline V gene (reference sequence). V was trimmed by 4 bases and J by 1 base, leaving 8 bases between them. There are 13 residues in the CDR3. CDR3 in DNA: TGTGCCAGCAGCCTGGGGGCCCAAGAGACCCAGTACTTC. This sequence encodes CASSLGAQETQYF.

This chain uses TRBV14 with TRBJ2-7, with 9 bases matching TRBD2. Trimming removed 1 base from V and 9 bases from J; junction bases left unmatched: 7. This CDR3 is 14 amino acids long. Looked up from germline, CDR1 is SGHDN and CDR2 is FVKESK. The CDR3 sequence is CASSQASAAGGQYF. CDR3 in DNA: TGTGCCAGCAGCCAAGCGTCGGCAGCGGGAGGGCAGTACTTC.

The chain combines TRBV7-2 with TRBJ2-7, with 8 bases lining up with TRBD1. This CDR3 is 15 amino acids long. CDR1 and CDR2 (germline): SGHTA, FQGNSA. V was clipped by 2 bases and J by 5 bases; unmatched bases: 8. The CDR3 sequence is CASSLFQGAGDEQYF. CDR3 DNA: TGTGCCAGCAGCTTATTCCAGGGGGCAGGGGACGAGCAGTACTTC.

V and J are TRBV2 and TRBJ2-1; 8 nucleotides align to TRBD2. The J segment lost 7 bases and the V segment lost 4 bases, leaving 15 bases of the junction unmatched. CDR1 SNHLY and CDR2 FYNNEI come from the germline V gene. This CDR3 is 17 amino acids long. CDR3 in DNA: TGTGCCAGCAGTGCGAGACCCTGGACTAGCTCGGGGAATGAGCAGTTCTTC. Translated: CASSARPWTSSGNEQFF.

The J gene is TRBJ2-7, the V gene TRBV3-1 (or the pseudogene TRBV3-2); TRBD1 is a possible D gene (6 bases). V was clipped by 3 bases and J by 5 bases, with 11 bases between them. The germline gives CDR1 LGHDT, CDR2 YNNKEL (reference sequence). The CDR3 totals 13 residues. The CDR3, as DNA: TGTGCCAGCAGCCAGAGTGGGGGCCACGAGCAGTACTTC. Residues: CASSQSGGHEQYF.

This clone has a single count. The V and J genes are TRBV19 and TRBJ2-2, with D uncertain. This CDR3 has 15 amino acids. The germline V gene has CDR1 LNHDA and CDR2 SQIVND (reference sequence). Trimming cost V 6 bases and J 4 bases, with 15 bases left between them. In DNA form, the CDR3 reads TGTGCCAGTAGCCCACTCAACACAGTCACCGGGGAGCTGTTTTTT. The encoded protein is CASSPLNTVTGELFF.

CDR3 amino acids: CASSESIVGLNQPQHF. Written as DNA, the CDR3 is TGCGCCAGCAGTGAGTCGATAGTGGGCCTCAATCAGCCCCAGCATTTT. The J gene is TRBJ1-5, the V gene TRBV10-1, with D uncertain. V was shortened by 0 bases and J by 3 bases, with 12 bases between the two germline ends. The CDR3 runs 16 residues. CDR1 and CDR2 from the germline V gene are WNHNN and SYGVQD (reference sequence).

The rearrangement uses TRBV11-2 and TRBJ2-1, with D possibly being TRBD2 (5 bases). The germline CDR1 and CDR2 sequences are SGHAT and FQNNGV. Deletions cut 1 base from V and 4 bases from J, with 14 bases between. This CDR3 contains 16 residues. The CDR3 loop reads CASSLGRRVGYNEQFF. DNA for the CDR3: TGTGCCAGCAGCTTAGGTCGGCGGGTAGGGTACAATGAGCAGTTCTTC.

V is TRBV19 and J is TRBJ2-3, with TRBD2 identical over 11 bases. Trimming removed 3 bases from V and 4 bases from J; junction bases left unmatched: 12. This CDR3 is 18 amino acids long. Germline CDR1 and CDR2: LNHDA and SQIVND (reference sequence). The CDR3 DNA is TGTGCCAGTAGTATTCGAAGGACTAGCGGGCCGAACCCAGATACGCAGTATTTT. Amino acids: CASSIRRTSGPNPDTQYF.

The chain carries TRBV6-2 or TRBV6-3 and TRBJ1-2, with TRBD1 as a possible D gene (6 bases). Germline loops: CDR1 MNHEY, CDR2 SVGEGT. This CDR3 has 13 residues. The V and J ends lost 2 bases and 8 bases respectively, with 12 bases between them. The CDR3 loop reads CASSYGGSRGYTF. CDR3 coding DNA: TGTGCCAGCAGTTACGGGGGCAGTAGAGGCTACACCTTC.

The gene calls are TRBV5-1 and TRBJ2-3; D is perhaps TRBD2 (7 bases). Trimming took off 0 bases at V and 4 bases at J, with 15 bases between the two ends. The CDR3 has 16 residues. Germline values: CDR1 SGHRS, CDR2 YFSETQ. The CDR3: CASSLAQGGGSDTQYF. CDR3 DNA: TGCGCCAGCAGCTTGGCCCAAGGCGGGGGCTCAGATACGCAGTATTTT.

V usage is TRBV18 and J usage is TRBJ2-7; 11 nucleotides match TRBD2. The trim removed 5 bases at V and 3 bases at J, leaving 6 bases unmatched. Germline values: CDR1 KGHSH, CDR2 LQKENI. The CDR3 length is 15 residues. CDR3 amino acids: CASSITSGGSYEQYF. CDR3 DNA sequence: TGTGCCAGCTCAATAACTAGCGGGGGTAGCTACGAGCAGTACTTC. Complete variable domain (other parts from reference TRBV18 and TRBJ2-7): NAGVMQNPRHLVRRRGQEARLRCSPMKGHSHVYWYRQLPEEGLKFMVYLQKENIIDESGMPKERFSAEFPKEGPSILRIQQVVRGDSAAYFCASSITSGGSYEQYFGPGTRLTVT.

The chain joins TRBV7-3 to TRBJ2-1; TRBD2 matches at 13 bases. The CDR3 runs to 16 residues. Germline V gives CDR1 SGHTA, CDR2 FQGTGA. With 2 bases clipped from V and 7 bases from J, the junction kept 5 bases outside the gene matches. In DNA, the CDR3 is TGTGCCAGCAGCTTAGGGGGACTAGCGGGAACGAATGAGCAGTTCTTC. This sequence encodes CASSLGGLAGTNEQFF.

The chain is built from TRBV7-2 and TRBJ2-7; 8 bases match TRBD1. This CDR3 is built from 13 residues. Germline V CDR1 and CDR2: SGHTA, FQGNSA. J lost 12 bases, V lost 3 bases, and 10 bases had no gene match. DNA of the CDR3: TGTGCCAGCAGCTTGCTTCAGGGACAGGATCGGTACTTC. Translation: CASSLLQGQDRYF.